Shown below are 9 T cell receptor beta chains from a single sample sequenced in a study of T cell repertoires in cytomegalovirus infection. MiXCR, applied by TCRdb to the reads, yields one record per CDR3 protein. Among about 770,000 distinct CDR3 sequences, 25% to 30% were seen once, and the ten largest hold about an eighth. What these receptors recognize is not known. Sequenced here: cultured CD8+ T cells from PBMCs, sampled from culture after CMV antigen stimulation. The receptors originated from a human donor in good health (CMV status not recorded). Some clones in this sample may be carry-over from other donors' samples.

The chain employs TRBV2 and TRBJ2-1; perhaps TRBD2 as D (5 bases). V lost 9 bases and J lost 2, with 17 bases in between. The length of the CDR3 is 15 residues. The germline V gene has CDR1 SNHLY and CDR2 FYNNEI. DNA for the CDR3: TGTGCCAGATCTCGAACGGCGGGTACCTACAATGAGCAGTTCTTC. Translation: CARSRTAGTYNEQFF.

The chain joins TRBV2 to TRBJ1-4, with a tentative D call TRBD1 (5 bases). Germline lookup yields CDR1 SNHLY and CDR2 FYNNEI. CDR3 length equals 15 residues. The ends were cut back, 0 bases at V and 5 bases at J, with 10 bases in the middle. CDR3 in amino acids: CASSEAAGWNEKLFF. The CDR3 DNA reads as TGTGCCAGCAGTGAAGCGGCAGGGTGGAATGAAAAACTGTTTTTT.

The chain employs TRBV6-5 and TRBJ1-1, with a tentative D call TRBD1 (5 bases). Germline V CDR1 and CDR2: MNHEY, SVGAGI. Trimming removed 2 bases at V and 2 bases at J, with 12 bases between. CDR3 size: 15 residues. The CDR3, as DNA: TGTGCCAGCAGTTACAGGTGGGGGGTCAACACTGAAGCTTTCTTT. Amino acid sequence: CASSYRWGVNTEAFF.

In its sample, this clonotype was seen a few times. The V call is TRBV7-6, the J call TRBJ1-4, with 7 bases aligning to TRBD1. The length of the CDR3 is 14 residues. With V trimmed by 1 base and J by 17 bases, 13 bases remained unmatched. In germline, CDR1 is SGHVS, CDR2 FNYEAQ. CDR3 sequence reads: CASSLGEDRSHFFF. DNA for the CDR3: TGTGCCAGCAGCTTAGGGGAGGACAGGTCCCATTTTTTTTTT.

This clonotype was observed at least ten times. The V and J genes are TRBV19 and TRBJ2-1; D might be TRBD1 or TRBD2, each matching 5 bases. Trimming stripped 1 base from V and 0 bases from J, with 7 bases between. The CDR3 runs to 15 residues. Germline V lookup: CDR1 LNHDA, CDR2 SQIVND (reference sequence). CDR3 nucleotides: TGTGCCAGTAGTATAGGAGGGGTCTCCTACAATGAGCAGTTCTTC. Amino acid sequence: CASSIGGVSYNEQFF.

V and J are TRBV9 and TRBJ2-1; no firm D call. The CDR3 has 16 amino acids. The V end lost 0 bases, the J end lost 0 bases, and 10 bases lay between the germline ends. Germline CDR1 is SGDLS and CDR2 is YYNGEE. Here the CDR3 reads CASSVDSGSSYNEQFF. The CDR3 nucleotides are TGTGCCAGCAGCGTAGACTCGGGCAGCTCCTACAATGAGCAGTTCTTC.

J is TRBJ1-2 and V is TRBV6-8; D gene unclear. Per germline, CDR1 MNHGY and CDR2 SAAAGT. Trimming pared 4 bases from V and 5 bases from J, leaving 14 bases between. This CDR3 region has 14 residues. The CDR3 nucleotides read TGTGCCAGCAGTTTGCGCACCACACTATATGGCTACACCTTC. Its protein is CASSLRTTLYGYTF.

As DNA, the CDR3 is TGCGCCAGCAGCCTCGTCAGGGGGAGCAATCAGCCCCAGCATTTT. This translates into CASSLVRGSNQPQHF. The J gene is TRBJ1-5, the V gene TRBV4-3; 7 bases line up with TRBD1. This CDR3 is built from 15 residues. V lost 4 bases, J lost 1 base, and 4 bases stayed unmatched. CDR1 is LGHNA and CDR2 is YSLEER in the germline V gene.

The genes are TRBV14 and TRBJ1-1; 7 bases match TRBD1. The CDR3 contains 15 residues. Germline CDR1 SGHDN, CDR2 FVKESK. The J segment lost 2 bases and the V segment lost 3 bases, leaving 6 bases of the junction unmatched. DNA of the CDR3: TGTGCCAGCAGCCAGGGAAGGGGGCCTAACACTGAAGCTTTCTTT. Translating gives CASSQGRGPNTEAFF.